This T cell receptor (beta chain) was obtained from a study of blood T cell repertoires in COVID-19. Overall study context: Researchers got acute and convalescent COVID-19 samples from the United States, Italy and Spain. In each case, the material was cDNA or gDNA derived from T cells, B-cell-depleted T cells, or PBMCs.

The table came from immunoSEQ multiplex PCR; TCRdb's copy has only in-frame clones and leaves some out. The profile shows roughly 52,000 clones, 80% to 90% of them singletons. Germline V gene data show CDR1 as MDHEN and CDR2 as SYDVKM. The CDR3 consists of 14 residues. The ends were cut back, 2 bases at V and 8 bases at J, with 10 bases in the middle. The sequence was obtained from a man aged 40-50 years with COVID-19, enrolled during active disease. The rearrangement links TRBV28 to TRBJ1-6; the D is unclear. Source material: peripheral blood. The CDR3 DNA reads TGTGCCAGCAGTTTAGACACCAGATATTCACCCCTCCACTTT. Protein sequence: CASSLDTRYSPLHF.